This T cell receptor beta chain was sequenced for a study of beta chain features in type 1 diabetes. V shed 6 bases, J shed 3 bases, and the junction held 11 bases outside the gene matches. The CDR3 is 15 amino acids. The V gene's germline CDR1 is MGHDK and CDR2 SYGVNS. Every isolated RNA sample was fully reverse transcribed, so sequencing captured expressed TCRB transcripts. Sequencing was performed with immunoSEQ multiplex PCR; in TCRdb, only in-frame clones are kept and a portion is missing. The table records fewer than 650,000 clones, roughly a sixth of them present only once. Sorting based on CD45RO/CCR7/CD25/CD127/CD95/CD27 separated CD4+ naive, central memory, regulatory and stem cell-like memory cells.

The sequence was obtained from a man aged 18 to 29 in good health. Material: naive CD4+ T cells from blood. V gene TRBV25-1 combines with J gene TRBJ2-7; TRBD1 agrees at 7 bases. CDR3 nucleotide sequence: TGTGCCAGCAGCAAGCAGGGACAGCGAGACTACGAGCAGTACTTC. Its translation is CASSKQGQRDYEQYF.